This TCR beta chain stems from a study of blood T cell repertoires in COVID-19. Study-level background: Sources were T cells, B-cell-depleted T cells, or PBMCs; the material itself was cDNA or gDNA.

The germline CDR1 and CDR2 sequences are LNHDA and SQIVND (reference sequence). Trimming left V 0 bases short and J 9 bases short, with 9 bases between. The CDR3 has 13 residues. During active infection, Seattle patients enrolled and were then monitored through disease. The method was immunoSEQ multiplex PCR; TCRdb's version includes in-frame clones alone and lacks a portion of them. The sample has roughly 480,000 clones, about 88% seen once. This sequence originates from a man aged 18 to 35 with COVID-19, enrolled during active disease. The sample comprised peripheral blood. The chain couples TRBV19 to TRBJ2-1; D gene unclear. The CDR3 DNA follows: TGTGCCAGTAGTATAGATCTAGGATTTGAGCAGTTCTTC. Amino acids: CASSIDLGFEQFF.